This T cell receptor beta chain was profiled in a study of graft-versus-host responses after intestinal transplantation. Across the study: Tacrolimus and steroids were given for two to three years to all recipients after anti-thymocyte globulin induction. Study outcomes and limitations: Those patients showing graft-donor T cell macrochimerism displayed high graft-versus-host to host-versus-graft clonal ratios in allografts. Peak circulating GvH clone levels tracked with early post-transplant HvG declines. GvH clones were identified in recipient marrow, with some first appearing in ileum or blood.

The trim removed 0 bases at V and 2 bases at J, leaving 7 bases unmatched. This CDR3 is 17 amino acids long. Germline V gene lookup returns CDR1 MDHEN and CDR2 SYDVKM. Sequenced by immunoSEQ multiplex PCR; TCRdb stores in-frame clones only, minus some. The table includes tens of thousands of clones, 90% to 95% detected once. In the case of this clone: The target antigen is unknown.

The V call is TRBV28, the J call TRBJ2-3; TRBD2 aligns across 8 bases. The sequence was obtained from a human donor who received an intestinal transplant. This sample comprised unstimulated CD8+ T cells sorted from spleen or lymph node cells, obtained before intestinal transplant. Written as DNA, the CDR3 is TGTGCCAGCAGTTTATGGGGTAGCGGGGATACCACAGATACGCAGTATTTT. Translation: CASSLWGSGDTTDTQYF.